This TCR beta chain originates from a study of shared clonotypes between healthy human individuals. Study-level points and caveats: Four donors had around 5.2% of their naive CD4 clonotypes in common.

The repertoire was sequenced with immunoSEQ multiplex PCR; TCRdb's copy has only in-frame clones and lacks some. The sample has roughly 2.6 million clones, approximately 90% seen once. This CDR3 has 14 residues. With V trimmed by 7 bases and J by 5 bases, 10 bases remained unmatched. CDR1 and CDR2 (germline): SGHVS, FNYEAQ. Of note for this clone: Antigen unknown.

The genes are TRBV7-6 and TRBJ2-5, with TRBD1 matching over 7 bases. The sequenced sample was naive CD4+ T cells sorted from blood. Subset here: CD45RA+ positively selected. This sequence originates from a young man in good health. In DNA, the CDR3 is TGTGCCAGCACCCCCGGAGAGGGGGCTGAGACCCAGTACTTC. It is translated as CASTPGEGAETQYF.